Here is one T cell receptor beta chain with its context. No antigen is known for it. It has no much larger one-base neighbor in the sample; base qualities were not kept. Per the germline V gene, MDHEN is the CDR1 and SYDVKM is the CDR2. Trimming leaves V shorter by 6 bases and J shorter by 5 bases, with the junction holding 3 bases beyond the gene matches. There are 13 amino acids in the CDR3, from cysteine to phenylalanine inclusive. Only the CDR3 DNA is retained, 39 bases long and in frame from the first base. The donors were healthy, HIV-negative adults with no recently reported acute infections or vaccinations. Only Caucasian adults living in Nashville, Tennessee, USA were represented among the donors. CD4+ T cells were enriched by magnetic negative selection, after which naive cells were positively selected on CD45RA and the negative fraction was taken as the memory subset. After blood collection by leukapheresis, PBMCs were isolated using Ficoll-Histopaque density gradient centrifugation and then cryopreserved in the vapor phase of liquid nitrogen. Analytical flow cytometry was used to check the purity and quantity of each magnetically sorted T cell population. From each sorted fraction, genomic DNA was isolated and quantified by UV absorbance on a Nanodrop 2000c.

The data stem from a study of shared clonotypes between healthy human individuals (dated by TCRdb to about 2020). Regarding the complete study: The cohort included a few men and a couple of women between 18 and 49 years of age. For each donor, CD4 naive and CD4 memory were each run on three plates, CD8 naive on two plates, and CD8 memory on one plate. Blood TCR repertoires of five healthy adults were deeply sequenced to estimate repertoire size and the extent of clonotype sharing between individuals. Libraries were prepared and TCR repertoires were sequenced by different laboratories using diverse techniques, in order to increase sequencing depth and limit assay-specific biases. Each donor's leukapheresis produced roughly between about 0.85 and 10 billion PBMCs. Study-wide conclusions, independent of this receptor: Estimated clonotype richness was generally larger for naive than for memory subsets. Because the study included a small number of donors, the genetic and exposure-history diversity represented was limited. Sampling was limited to blood, and TCR repertoires in tissue likely differ from TCR repertoires in blood. Across a few donors, around 5% of naive CD4, more than 3% of naive CD8, roughly 2.2% of memory CD4, and about 0.44% of memory CD8 clonotypes were shared. Incomplete sequencing was indicated by rarefaction of sorted-subset datasets, despite the large sequencing depth. Higher generation probabilities were observed for clonotypes shared by all four sorted-subset donors than for non-shared clonotypes. Pairwise subsampling indicated that sequencing depth was expected to affect the degree of clonotype sharing among donors.

Using the deep immunoSEQ assay, multiplex PCR amplified TCR CDR3 regions from genomic DNA. Genomic DNA extracted from each cell subset was distributed evenly over all wells of several immunoSEQ 96-well plates, and each plate served as one replicate. For sorted subsets, each replicate PCR was loaded with roughly 0.2 ug genomic DNA, equivalent to 30,000 or so T cell genomes. Purified libraries were quantified with a Qubit 3.0 fluorometer, sized on a Bioanalyzer 2100, and re-quantified with the KAPA Library Quantification kit. Every immunoSEQ 96-well plate was sequenced on a separate single-read 150-cycle Illumina NextSeq 550 flow cell. The original pipeline was this. Because the immunoSEQ output included only junctional sequences and no quality scores, the filtering could not be the same as the filtering used for full-length reads. Sequences were annotated with PyIR, a Python wrapper for IgBLAST v1.9, and V/J genes and CDR3 were assigned using IMGT germline references. Reads were removed for weak V/J assignments (E-value above 1e-6), missing CDR3, stop codons, out-of-frame junctions, or ambiguous translated residues. V3J clonotypes were defined as sequences sharing an identical inferred V gene, J gene, and CDR3 amino acid sequence. The percentage overlap between two repertoires was calculated by dividing the number of shared unique clonotypes by the size of the smaller repertoire. Three approaches were used to assess repertoire richness: RTK rarefaction, the Chao1 estimator, and Recon v2.1 estimates of unobserved clonotypes. Generation probabilities for all TCRbeta clonotypes obtained by the gDNA method from a few donors were computed using OLGA. The table comes from immuneACCESS by way of TCRdb, which keeps in-frame sequences with V and J called. Part of the clones is missing from these tables; in studies checked, under half for an unresolved V gene and the rest for unknown reasons. V, J and clone size derive from that table, while D and trimming were established from the DNA sequence. This sample is represented by about 2.3 million clones; around 92% of them were singletons. 0.37% of the sample comes from the top ten.

Material for sequencing was naive CD4+ T cells from PBMCs. What the cell subset or site label conveys for this sample: CD45RA+ positively selected. This TCR came from a man aged 18 to 29 in good health. Some clones in this sample may be carry-over from other donors' samples. The rearrangement combines TRBV28 with TRBJ2-7; TRBD2 matches 11 bases in the middle. This receptor has the CDR3 CASRPGLADEQYF. The DNA is as follows: TGTGCCAGCAGACCGGGACTAGCGGACGAGCAGTACTTC.